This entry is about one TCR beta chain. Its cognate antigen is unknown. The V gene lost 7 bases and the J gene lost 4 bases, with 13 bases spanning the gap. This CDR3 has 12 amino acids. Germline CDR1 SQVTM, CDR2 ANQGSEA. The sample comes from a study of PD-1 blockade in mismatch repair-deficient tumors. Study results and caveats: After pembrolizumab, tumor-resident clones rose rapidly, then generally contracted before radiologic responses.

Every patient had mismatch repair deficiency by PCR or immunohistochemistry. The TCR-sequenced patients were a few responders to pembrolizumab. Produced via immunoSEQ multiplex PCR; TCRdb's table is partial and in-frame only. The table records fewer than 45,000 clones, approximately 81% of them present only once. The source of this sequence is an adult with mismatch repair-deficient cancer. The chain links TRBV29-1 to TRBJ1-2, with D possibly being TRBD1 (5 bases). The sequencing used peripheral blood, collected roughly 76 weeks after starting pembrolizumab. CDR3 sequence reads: CSAYRDGYGYTF. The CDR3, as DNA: TGCAGCGCTTACCGGGACGGCTATGGCTACACCTTC.